The 9 T cell receptor beta chains below come from one sample, sequenced in a study of cytomegalovirus exposure and HLA in healthy donors. The primer mix had 60 Vbeta and 13 Jbeta primers. Sequencing was performed with immunoSEQ multiplex PCR; in TCRdb, only in-frame clones are kept and a portion is missing. The table shows around 150,000 clones, with roughly 80% occurring only once. Sequences were obtained from PBMCs. The receptors were gathered from a human donor in good health.

This chain uses TRBV7-3 with TRBJ2-7; 9 nucleotides match TRBD1. Germline V CDR1 and CDR2: SGHTA, FQGTGA. The CDR3 runs 15 residues. V was pared by 6 bases and J by 1 base, with 7 bases of the junction left unmatched. CDR3 sequence reads: CASRWAGTGSYEQYF. The CDR3 nucleotides read TGTGCCAGCAGGTGGGCCGGGACAGGGTCCTACGAGCAGTACTTC.

This chain connects TRBV29-1 to TRBJ2-3; TRBD2 agrees at 8 bases. J was trimmed by 2 bases and V by 4 bases; bases with no gene match: 5. The CDR3 runs 14 residues. The V gene's germline CDR1 is SQVTM and CDR2 ANQGSEA. The CDR3 protein is CSVGVAGPTDTQYF. DNA of the CDR3: TGCAGCGTTGGCGTAGCGGGGCCCACAGATACGCAGTATTTT.

This sequence joins TRBV28 and TRBJ1-2, with 12 nucleotides matching TRBD1. V gave up 6 bases and J gave up 8 bases; unmatched junction bases: 7. Looked up from germline, CDR1 is MDHEN and CDR2 is SYDVKM. CDR3 length equals 14 residues. The CDR3 spells CASRPPGQGAGYTF. The CDR3 DNA reads as TGTGCCAGCAGACCTCCGGGACAGGGGGCGGGCTACACCTTC.

CDR3: CASSHKQGTDTQYF. CDR3 DNA sequence: TGCGCCAGCAGCCATAAACAGGGGACAGATACGCAGTATTTT. V gene TRBV5-1 combines with J gene TRBJ2-3; 7 nucleotides match TRBD1. The CDR3 consists of 14 residues. V shed 4 bases, J shed 3 bases, and the junction held 5 bases outside the gene matches. CDR1 SGHRS and CDR2 YFSETQ come from the germline V gene.

The sample holds a few counts of this clone. The rearrangement uses TRBV5-1 and TRBJ1-1; 11 nucleotides align to TRBD1. CDR1 and CDR2 (germline): SGHRS, YFSETQ. This CDR3 comprises 15 residues. Trimming at V came to 1 base and at J to 11 bases, leaving 10 bases not matched to a gene. The chain's CDR3 is CASSLNQDRGLEAFF. The CDR3 nucleotides are TGCGCCAGCAGCTTGAACCAGGACAGGGGGCTAGAGGCTTTCTTT.

V and J are TRBV6-5 and TRBJ2-5; D may be TRBD1 (6 bases). The CDR3 consists of 14 residues. Trimming took 5 bases from V and 4 from J, leaving 14 bases between them. Per germline, CDR1 MNHEY and CDR2 SVGAGI. The CDR3, as DNA: TGTGCCAGCAGTCGCCAGGGGTGGCGAGAGACCCAGTACTTC. It translates to CASSRQGWRETQYF.

This sequence joins TRBV2 and TRBJ1-4; 8 bases align to TRBD1. Germline CDR1 reads SNHLY; CDR2 reads FYNNEI. Trimming took 6 bases from V and 8 from J; bases not matched to a gene: 11. The CDR3 is made up of 15 amino acids. As DNA, the CDR3 is TGTGCCAGCAGCCCCAGGACAGGGAGAGGGGAAAAACTGTTTTTT. It specifies CASSPRTGRGEKLFF.

This chain uses TRBV19 with TRBJ1-1; D call uncertain. V lost 4 bases and J lost 2, with 17 bases in between. This CDR3 region has 16 residues. Germline lookup yields CDR1 LNHDA and CDR2 SQIVND (reference sequence). In nucleotides, the CDR3 is TGTGCCAGTAGTACCCCCACAGCCTTTACCAACACTGAAGCTTTCTTT. This encodes CASSTPTAFTNTEAFF.

The chain couples TRBV19 to TRBJ2-2, with a weak D call TRBD2 (6 bases). V lost 5 bases and J 4 bases, leaving 20 bases between the germline ends. The germline V gene has CDR1 LNHDA and CDR2 SQIVND (reference sequence). The CDR3 sequence is 17 residues long. In DNA, the CDR3 is TGTGCCAGTAGTCCCCCCCCTGGACTATCGGCCACCGGGGAGCTGTTTTTT. Translating gives CASSPPPGLSATGELFF.